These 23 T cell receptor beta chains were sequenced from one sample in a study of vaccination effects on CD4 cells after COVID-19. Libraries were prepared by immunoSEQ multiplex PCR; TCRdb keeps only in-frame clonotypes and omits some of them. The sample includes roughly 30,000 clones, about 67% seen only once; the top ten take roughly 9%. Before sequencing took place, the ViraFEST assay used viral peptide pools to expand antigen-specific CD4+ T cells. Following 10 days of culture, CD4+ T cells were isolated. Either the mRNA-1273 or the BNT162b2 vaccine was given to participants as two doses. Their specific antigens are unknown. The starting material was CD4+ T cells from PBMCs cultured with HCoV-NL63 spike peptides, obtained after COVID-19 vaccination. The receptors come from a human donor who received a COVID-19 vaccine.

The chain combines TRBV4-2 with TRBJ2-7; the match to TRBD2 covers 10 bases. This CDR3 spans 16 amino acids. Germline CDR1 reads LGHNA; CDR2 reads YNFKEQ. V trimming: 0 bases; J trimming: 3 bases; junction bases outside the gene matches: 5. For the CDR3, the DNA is TGTGCCAGCAGCCAAGACCTAGCGGGAGAGATCTACGAGCAGTACTTC. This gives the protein CASSQDLAGEIYEQYF.

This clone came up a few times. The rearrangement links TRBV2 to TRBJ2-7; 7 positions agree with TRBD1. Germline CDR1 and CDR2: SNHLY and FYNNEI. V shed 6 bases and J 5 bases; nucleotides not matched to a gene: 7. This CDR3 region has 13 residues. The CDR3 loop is CASRQTGLNEQYF. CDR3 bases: TGTGCCAGCAGGCAGACAGGGCTCAACGAGCAGTACTTC. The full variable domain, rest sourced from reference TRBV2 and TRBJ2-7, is EPEVTQTPSHQVTQMGQEVILRCVPISNHLYFYWYRQILGQKVEFLVSFYNNEISEKSEIFDDQFSVERPDGSNFTLKIRSTKLEDSAMYFCASRQTGLNEQYFGPGTRLTVT.

CDR3 coding DNA: TGTGCCAGCAGCTTAGCGACCCCACCAGTGAACACTGAAGCTTTCTTT. It yields the protein CASSLATPPVNTEAFF. The V call is TRBV7-6, the J call TRBJ1-1; D unclear. CDR3 length: 16 amino acids. V was shortened by 0 bases and J by 0 bases, with 11 bases between the two germline ends. The germline V gene encodes CDR1 SGHVS and CDR2 FNYEAQ.

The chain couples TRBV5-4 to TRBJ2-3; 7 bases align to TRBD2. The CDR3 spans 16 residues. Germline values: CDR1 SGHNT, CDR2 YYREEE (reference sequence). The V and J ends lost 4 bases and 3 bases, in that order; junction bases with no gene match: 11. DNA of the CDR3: TGTGCCAGCAGCGAGGGTGGCTCTAGCGGTACAGATACGCAGTATTTT. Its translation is CASSEGGSSGTDTQYF.

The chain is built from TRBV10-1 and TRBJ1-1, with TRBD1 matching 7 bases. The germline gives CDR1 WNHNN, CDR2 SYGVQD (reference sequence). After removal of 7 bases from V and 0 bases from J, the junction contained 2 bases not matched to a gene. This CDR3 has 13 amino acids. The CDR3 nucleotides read TGCGCCAGCACAGGGGGAATGAACACTGAAGCTTTCTTT. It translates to CASTGGMNTEAFF.

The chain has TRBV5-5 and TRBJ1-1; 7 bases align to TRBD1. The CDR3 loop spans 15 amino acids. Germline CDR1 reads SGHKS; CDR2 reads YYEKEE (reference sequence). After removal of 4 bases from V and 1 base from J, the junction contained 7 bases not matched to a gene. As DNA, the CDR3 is TGTGCCAGCAGCACACGACAGGGACAGAACACTGAAGCTTTCTTT. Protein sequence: CASSTRQGQNTEAFF. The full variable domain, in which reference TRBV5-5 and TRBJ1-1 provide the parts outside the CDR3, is DAGVTQSPTHLIKTRGQQVTLRCSPISGHKSVSWYQQVLGQGPQFIFQYYEKEERGRGNFPDRFSARQFPNYSSELNVNALLLGDSALYLCASSTRQGQNTEAFFGQGTRLTVV.

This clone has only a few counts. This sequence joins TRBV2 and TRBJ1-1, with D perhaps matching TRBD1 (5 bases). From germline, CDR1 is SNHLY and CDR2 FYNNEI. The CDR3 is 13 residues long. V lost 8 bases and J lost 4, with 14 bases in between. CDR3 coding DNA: TGTGCCAGCTCCGAGAACCAGGGCACTGAAGCTTTCTTT. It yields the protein CASSENQGTEAFF. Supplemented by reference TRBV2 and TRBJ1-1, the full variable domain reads EPEVTQTPSHQVTQMGQEVILRCVPISNHLYFYWYRQILGQKVEFLVSFYNNEISEKSEIFDDQFSVERPDGSNFTLKIRSTKLEDSAMYFCASSENQGTEAFFGQGTRLTVV.

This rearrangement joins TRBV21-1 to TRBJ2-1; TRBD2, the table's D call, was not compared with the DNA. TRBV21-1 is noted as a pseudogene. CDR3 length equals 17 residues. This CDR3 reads CASSRNSGSSPYNEQFF. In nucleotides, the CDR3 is TGTGCCAGCAGCAGAAATAGCGGGAGTTCCCCCTACAATGAGCAGTTCTTC.

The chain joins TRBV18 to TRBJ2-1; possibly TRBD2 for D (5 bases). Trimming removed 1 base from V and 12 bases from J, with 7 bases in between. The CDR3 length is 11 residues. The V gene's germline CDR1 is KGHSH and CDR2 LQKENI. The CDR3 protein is CASSPRAGQFF. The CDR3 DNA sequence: TGTGCCAGCTCACCACGGGCGGGGCAGTTCTTC.

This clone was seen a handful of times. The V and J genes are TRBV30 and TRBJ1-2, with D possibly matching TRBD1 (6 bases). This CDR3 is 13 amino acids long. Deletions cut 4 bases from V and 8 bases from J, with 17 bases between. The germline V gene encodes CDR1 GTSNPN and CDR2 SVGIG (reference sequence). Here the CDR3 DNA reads TGTGCCTGGAAGTCCCCAGGGGCGAGGGGCTACACCTTC. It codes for CAWKSPGARGYTF.

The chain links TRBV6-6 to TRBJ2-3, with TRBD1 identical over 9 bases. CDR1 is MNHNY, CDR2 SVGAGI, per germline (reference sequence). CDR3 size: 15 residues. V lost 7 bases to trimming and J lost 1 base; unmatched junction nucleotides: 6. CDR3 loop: CASTATGGRTDTQYF. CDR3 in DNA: TGTGCCAGCACGGCGACAGGGGGTCGCACAGATACGCAGTATTTT.

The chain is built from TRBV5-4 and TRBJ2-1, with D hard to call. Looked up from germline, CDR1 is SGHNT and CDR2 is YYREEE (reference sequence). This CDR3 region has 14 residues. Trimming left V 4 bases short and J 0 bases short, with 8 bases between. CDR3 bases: TGTGCCAGCAGCCAAACAAACTCCTACAATGAGCAGTTCTTC. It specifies CASSQTNSYNEQFF.

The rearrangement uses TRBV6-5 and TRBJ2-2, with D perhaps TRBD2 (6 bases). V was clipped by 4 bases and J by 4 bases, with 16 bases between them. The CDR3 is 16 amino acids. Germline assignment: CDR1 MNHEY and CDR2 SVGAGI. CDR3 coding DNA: TGTGCCAGCAGTTTAGACTCCGGGACTCGCACCGGGGAGCTGTTTTTT. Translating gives CASSLDSGTRTGELFF.

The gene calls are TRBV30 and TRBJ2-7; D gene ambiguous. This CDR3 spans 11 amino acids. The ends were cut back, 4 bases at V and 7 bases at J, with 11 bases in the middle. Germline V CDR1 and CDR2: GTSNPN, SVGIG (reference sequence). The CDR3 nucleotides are TGTGCCTGGATGAATTTGGGGGAGCAGTACTTC. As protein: CAWMNLGEQYF.

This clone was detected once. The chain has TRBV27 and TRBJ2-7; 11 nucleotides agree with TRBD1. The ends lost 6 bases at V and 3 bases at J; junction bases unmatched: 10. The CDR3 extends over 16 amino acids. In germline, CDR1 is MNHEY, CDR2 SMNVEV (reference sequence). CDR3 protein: CASSTSRTGGFYEQYF. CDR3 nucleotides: TGTGCCAGCAGCACCTCCCGGACAGGGGGCTTCTACGAGCAGTACTTC.

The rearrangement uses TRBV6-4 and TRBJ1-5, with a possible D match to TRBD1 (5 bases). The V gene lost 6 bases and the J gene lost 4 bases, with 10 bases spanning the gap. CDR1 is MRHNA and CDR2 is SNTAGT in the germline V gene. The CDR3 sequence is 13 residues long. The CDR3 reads CASSPGGNQPQHF. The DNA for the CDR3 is TGTGCCAGCAGCCCGGGGGGTAATCAGCCCCAGCATTTT.

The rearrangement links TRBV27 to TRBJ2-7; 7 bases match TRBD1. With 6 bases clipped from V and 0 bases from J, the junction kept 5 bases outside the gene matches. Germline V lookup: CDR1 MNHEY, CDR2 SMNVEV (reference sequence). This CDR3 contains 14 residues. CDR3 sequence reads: CASRLTGISYEQYF. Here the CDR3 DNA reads TGTGCCAGCAGATTGACAGGGATCTCCTACGAGCAGTACTTC.

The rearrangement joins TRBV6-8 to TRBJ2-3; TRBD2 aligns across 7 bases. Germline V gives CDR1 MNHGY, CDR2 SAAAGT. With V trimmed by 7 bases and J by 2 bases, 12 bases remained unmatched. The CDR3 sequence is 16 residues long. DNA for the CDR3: TGTGCCAGCAAGGGAGGGGCGACCCAAAACACAGATACGCAGTATTTT. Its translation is CASKGGATQNTDTQYF.

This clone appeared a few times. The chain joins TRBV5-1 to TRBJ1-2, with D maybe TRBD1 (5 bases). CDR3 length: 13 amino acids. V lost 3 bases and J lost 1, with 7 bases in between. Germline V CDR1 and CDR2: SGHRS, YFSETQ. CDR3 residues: CASSSGFNYGYTF. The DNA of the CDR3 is TGCGCCAGCAGCTCAGGGTTTAACTATGGCTACACCTTC.

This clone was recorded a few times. The CDR3 reads CASSQGGAGTGNQPQHF. CDR3 nucleotides: TGCGCCAGCAGCCAAGGGGGGGCCGGGACAGGGAATCAGCCCCAGCATTTT. The chain is built from TRBV4-1 and TRBJ1-5; 9 bases line up with TRBD1. Germline lookup yields CDR1 MGHRA and CDR2 YSYEKL. V was pared by 1 base and J by 4 bases, with 8 bases of the junction left unmatched. The CDR3 sequence is 17 residues long.

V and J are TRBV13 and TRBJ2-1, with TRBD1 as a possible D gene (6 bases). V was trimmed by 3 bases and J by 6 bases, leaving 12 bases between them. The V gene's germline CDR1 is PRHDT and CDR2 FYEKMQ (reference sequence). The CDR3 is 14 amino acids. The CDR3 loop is CASSLRDMANEQFF. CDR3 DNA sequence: TGTGCCAGCAGCTTGAGGGACATGGCCAATGAGCAGTTCTTC.

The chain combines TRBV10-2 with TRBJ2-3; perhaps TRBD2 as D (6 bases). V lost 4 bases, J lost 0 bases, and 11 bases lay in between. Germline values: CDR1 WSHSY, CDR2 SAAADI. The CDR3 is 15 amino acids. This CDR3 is CASSGAGGSTDTQYF. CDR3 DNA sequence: TGCGCCAGCAGTGGAGCCGGGGGTAGCACAGATACGCAGTATTTT.

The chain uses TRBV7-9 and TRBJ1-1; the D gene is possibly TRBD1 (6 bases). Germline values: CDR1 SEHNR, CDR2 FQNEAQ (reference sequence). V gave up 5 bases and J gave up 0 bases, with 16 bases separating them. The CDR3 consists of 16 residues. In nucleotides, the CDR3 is TGTGCCAGCAGCCCTAGGGGGACTCTCATGAACACTGAAGCTTTCTTT. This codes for CASSPRGTLMNTEAFF. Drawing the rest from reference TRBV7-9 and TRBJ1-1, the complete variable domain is DTGVSQNPRHKITKRGQNVTFRCDPISEHNRLYWYRQTLGQGPEFLTYFQNEAQLEKSRLLSDRFSAERPKGSFSTLEIQRTEQGDSAMYLCASSPRGTLMNTEAFFGQGTRLTVV.